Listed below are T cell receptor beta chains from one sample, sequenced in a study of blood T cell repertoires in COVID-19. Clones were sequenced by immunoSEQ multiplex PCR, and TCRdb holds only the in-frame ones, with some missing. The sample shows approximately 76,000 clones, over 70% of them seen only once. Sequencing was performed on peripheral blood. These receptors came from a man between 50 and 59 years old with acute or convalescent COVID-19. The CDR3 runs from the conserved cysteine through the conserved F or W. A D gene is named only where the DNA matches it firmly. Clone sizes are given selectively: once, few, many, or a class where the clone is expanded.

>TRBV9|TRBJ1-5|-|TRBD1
CASSVAGQANQPQHF
TGTGCCAGCAGCGTAGCCGGACAGGCCAATCAGCCCCAGCATTTT
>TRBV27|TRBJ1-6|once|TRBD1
CASSLRQGENSPLHF
TGTGCCAGCAGCCTCAGACAGGGCGAGAATTCACCCCTCCACTTT
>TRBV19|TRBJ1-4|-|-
CASTSKGGPGEKLFF
TGTGCCAGTACCTCAAAGGGGGGGCCGGGGGAAAAACTGTTTTTT
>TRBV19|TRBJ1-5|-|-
CASGVVPQHF
TGTGCCAGCGGTGTGGTGCCCCAGCATTTT
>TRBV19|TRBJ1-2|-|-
CASTSASGNEGYGYTF
TGTGCCAGTACCTCAGCTTCGGGAAACGAGGGCTATGGCTACACCTTC
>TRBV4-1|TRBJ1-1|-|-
CASSQILRERAFF
TGCGCCAGCAGCCAAATCCTAAGGGAGCGAGCTTTCTTT
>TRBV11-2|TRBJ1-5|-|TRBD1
CASSRDRAQPQHF
TGTGCCAGCAGTCGGGACAGGGCTCAGCCCCAGCATTTT
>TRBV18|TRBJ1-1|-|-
CASSRQWDGAMNTEAFF
TGTGCCAGCTCACGACAGTGGGATGGGGCAATGAACACTGAAGCTTTCTTT
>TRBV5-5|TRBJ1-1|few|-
CASSPPQAMNTEAFF
TGTGCCAGCAGCCCCCCGCAGGCCATGAACACTGAAGCTTTCTTT
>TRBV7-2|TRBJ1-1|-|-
CASSLQEGYTEAFF
TGTGCCAGCAGTCTTCAGGAGGGGTACACTGAAGCTTTCTTT
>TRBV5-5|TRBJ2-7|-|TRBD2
CASSPPTSGRVQYF
TGTGCCAGCAGCCCGCCCACTAGCGGGAGGGTGCAGTACTTC
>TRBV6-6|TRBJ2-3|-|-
CASSYLGGTQYF
TGTGCCAGCAGTTACCTGGGGGGTACGCAGTATTTT
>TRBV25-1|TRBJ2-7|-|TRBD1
CASSGTGQGNSYEQYF
TGTGCCAGCAGTGGAACCGGACAGGGGAACTCCTACGAGCAGTACTTC
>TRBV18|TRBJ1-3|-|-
CASSPPTVNTFSGNTIYF
TGTGCCAGCTCACCACCGACAGTGAACACTTTCTCTGGAAACACCATATATTTT
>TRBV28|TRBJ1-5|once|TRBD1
CASTSHQTGGWYF
TGTGCCAGCACCTCTCATCAGACAGGGGGGTGGTATTTT
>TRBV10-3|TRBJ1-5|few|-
CATYEPGQPQHF
TGTGCCACCTACGAGCCGGGTCAGCCCCAGCATTTT
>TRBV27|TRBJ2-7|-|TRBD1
CASSLSIGDSSYEQYF
TGTGCCAGCAGTTTATCGATCGGGGACAGCTCCTACGAGCAGTACTTC
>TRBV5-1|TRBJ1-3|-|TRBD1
CASSSGQGTGNTIYF
TGCGCCAGCAGTTCGGGACAGGGGACGGGAAACACCATATATTTT
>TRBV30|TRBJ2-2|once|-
CAWAQRVATGELFF
TGTGCCTGGGCACAGCGGGTAGCTACCGGGGAGCTGTTTTTT
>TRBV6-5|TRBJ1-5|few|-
CASSTAGFNQPQHF
TGTGCCAGCAGCACCGCAGGGTTCAATCAGCCCCAGCATTTT
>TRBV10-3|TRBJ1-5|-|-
CAIGEVVGNQPQHF
TGTGCCATAGGGGAGGTGGTTGGCAATCAGCCCCAGCATTTT
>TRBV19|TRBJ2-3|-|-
CASSFGDTQYF
TGTGCCAGTAGTTTCGGGGATACGCAGTATTTT
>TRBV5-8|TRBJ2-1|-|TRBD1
CASSLGQGGYNEQFF
TGTGCCAGCAGCTTGGGACAGGGGGGATACAATGAGCAGTTCTTC
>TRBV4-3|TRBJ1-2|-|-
CASSQGAYGYTF
TGCGCCAGCAGCCAAGGAGCCTATGGCTACACCTTC
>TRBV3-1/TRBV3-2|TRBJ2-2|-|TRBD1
CASSQVGQGRTGELFF
TGTGCCAGCAGCCAGGTGGGACAGGGGCGGACCGGGGAGCTGTTTTTT
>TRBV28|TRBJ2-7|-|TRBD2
CASSTHQRDHNEQYF
TGTGCCAGCAGTACCCACCAGCGGGATCACAACGAGCAGTACTTC
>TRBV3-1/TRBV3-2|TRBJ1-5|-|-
CASSPRTGQQPQHF
TGTGCCAGCAGCCCGCGAACAGGGCAGCAGCCCCAGCATTTT
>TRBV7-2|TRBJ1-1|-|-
CASSPPRGNTEAFF
TGTGCCAGCAGCCCCCCCCGGGGTAACACTGAAGCTTTCTTT
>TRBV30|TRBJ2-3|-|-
CAWRHGPDTQYF
TGTGCCTGGAGGCATGGGCCAGATACGCAGTATTTT
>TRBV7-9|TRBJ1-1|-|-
CASSKAGRVNTEAFF
TGTGCCAGCAGCAAAGCTGGGCGAGTGAACACTGAAGCTTTCTTT
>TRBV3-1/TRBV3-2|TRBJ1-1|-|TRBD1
CASSQDGPRGGEGNTEAFF
TGTGCCAGCAGCCAAGATGGGCCCCGAGGGGGCGAGGGGAACACTGAAGCTTTCTTT
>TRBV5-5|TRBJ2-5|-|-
CASRYSPGKETQYF
TGTGCCAGCAGATACAGTCCCGGGAAAGAGACCCAGTACTTC
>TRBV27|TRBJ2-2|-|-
CASSFTQGRGGELFF
TGTGCCAGCAGTTTCACGCAGGGCAGAGGCGGGGAGCTGTTTTTT
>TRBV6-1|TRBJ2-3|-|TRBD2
CASSTSGETDTQYF
TGTGCCAGCAGCACTAGCGGGGAAACAGATACGCAGTATTTT
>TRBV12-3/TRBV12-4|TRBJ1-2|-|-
CASSLAASDGYTF
TGTGCCAGCAGTTTAGCCGCTTCGGATGGCTACACCTTC
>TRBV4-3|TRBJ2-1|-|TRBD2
CASSREGAGGLYNEQFF
TGCGCCAGCAGCCGCGAAGGGGCGGGGGGGCTATACAATGAGCAGTTCTTC
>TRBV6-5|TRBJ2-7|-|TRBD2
CASRTSASYEQYF
TGTGCCAGCAGGACTAGCGCATCCTACGAGCAGTACTTC
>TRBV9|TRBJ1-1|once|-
CASSVAPADIDTEAFF
TGTGCCAGCAGCGTGGCCCCGGCGGACATCGACACTGAAGCTTTCTTT
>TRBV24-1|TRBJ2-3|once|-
CATSEKGVSDTQYF
TGTGCCACCAGTGAGAAGGGAGTTTCAGATACGCAGTATTTT
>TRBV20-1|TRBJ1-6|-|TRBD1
CSASVAGGDPYNSPLHF
TGCAGTGCTAGTGTGGCAGGGGGCGATCCCTATAATTCACCCCTCCACTTT
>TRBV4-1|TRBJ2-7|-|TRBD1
CASSQGTRDRGGEQYF
TGCGCCAGCAGCCAAGGGACCCGGGACAGGGGTGGCGAGCAGTACTTC
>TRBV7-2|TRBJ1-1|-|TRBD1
CASSFPGQVPEAFF
TGTGCCAGCAGCTTTCCGGGACAGGTCCCGGAGGCTTTCTTT
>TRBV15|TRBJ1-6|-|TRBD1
CATSGPPGQGASPLHF
TGTGCCACCAGCGGTCCCCCGGGACAGGGAGCTTCACCCCTCCACTTT
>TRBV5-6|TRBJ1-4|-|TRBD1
CASSSVGQGYEKLFF
TGTGCCAGCAGCTCTGTAGGACAGGGATATGAAAAACTGTTTTTT
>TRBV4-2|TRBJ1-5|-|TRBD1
CASSQVTGNNQPQHF
TGTGCCAGCAGCCAAGTGACAGGGAACAATCAGCCCCAGCATTTT
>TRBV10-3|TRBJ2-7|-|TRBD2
CAISESKTSGGEQYF
TGTGCCATCAGTGAGTCGAAAACTAGCGGGGGAGAGCAGTACTTC
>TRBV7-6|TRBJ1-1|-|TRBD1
CASSLNTGGPNTEAFF
TGTGCCAGCAGCTTAAATACAGGGGGCCCAAACACTGAAGCTTTCTTT
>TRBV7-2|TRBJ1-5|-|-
CASSPSRGQPQHF
TGTGCCAGCAGCCCTTCTAGAGGGCAGCCCCAGCATTTT
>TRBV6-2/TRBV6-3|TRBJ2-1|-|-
CASSYGGRGSYNEQFF
TGTGCCAGCAGTTACGGGGGCAGAGGGTCCTACAATGAGCAGTTCTTC
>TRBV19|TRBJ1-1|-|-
CASTPVVEVTEAFF
TGTGCCAGTACCCCTGTGGTGGAGGTCACTGAAGCTTTCTTT